The T cell receptor beta chain described here comes from a study of T cells in Graves' hyperthyroidism and ophthalmopathy. The overall study: Initial diagnosis, before any treatment, was when peripheral blood was collected.

Judged by abundance, this clonotype is medium-sized. The CDR3 has 13 residues. The germline V gene encodes CDR1 SEHNR and CDR2 FQNEAQ (reference sequence). Trimming cost V 5 bases and J 4 bases, with 11 bases left between them. Amplification yielded TCR beta CDR3 regions, with RNA transcripts as the source. HTBI primers were used for first-round RT-PCR of the TCR CDR3. TCRdb reanalysed the multiplex PCR reads using MiXCR and keeps one entry per CDR3 protein. The sample gives tens of thousands of distinct CDR3 sequences, approximately 46% of which show up once; around a tenth is in the top ten. The origin of this receptor is a young woman with Graves' hyperthyroidism. The sequenced sample was blood. The chain has TRBV7-9 and TRBJ1-2; the D gene is possibly TRBD1 (5 bases). Here the CDR3 DNA reads TGTGCCAGCAGCCTCCGGGACGGCTATGGCTACACCTTC. Translation: CASSLRDGYGYTF.